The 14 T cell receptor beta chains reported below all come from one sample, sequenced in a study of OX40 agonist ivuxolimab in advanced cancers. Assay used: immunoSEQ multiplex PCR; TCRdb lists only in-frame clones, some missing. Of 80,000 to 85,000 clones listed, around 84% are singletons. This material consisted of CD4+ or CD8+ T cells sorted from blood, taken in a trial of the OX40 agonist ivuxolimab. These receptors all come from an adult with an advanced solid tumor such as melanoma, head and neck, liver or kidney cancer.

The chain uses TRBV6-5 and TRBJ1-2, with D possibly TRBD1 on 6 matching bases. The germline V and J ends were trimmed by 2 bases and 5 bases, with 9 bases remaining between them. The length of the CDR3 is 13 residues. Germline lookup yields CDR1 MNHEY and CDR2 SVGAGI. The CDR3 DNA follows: TGTGCCAGCAGTTACCTAGGGGGATATGGCTACACCTTC. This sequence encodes CASSYLGGYGYTF.

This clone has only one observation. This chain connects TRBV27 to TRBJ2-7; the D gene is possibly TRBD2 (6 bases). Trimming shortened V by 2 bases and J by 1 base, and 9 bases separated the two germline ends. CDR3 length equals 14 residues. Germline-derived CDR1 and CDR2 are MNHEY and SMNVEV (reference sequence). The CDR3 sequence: CASSLAGFSYEQYF. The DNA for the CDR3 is TGTGCCAGCAGTTTAGCGGGATTTTCCTACGAGCAGTACTTC.

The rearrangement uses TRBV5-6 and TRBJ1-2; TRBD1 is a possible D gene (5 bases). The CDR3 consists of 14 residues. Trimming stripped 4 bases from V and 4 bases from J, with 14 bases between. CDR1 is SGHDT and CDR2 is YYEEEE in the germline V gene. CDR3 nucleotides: TGTGCCAGCAGCCCGGGACTGCTAGGCTATGGCTACACCTTC. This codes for CASSPGLLGYGYTF.

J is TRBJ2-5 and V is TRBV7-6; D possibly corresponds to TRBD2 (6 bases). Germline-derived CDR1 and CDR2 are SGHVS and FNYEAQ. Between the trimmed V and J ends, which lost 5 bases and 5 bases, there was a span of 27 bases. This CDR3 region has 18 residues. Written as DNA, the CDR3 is TGTGCCAGCAGCACACCCCAACGGTCCGGGGGACGGAGGGAGACCCAGTACTTC. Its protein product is CASSTPQRSGGRRETQYF.

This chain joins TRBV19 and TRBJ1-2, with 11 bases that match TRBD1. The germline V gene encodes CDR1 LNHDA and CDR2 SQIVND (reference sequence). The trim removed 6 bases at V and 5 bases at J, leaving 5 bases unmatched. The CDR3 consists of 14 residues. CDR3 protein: CASRSGQGAYGYTF. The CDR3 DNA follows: TGTGCCAGTAGATCCGGACAGGGGGCGTATGGCTACACCTTC.

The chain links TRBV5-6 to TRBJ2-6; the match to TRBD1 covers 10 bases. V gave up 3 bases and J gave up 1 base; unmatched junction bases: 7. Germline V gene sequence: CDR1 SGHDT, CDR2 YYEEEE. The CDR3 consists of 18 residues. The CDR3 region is CASSSVRQGASGANVLTF. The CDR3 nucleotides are TGTGCCAGCAGCTCCGTGAGACAGGGGGCGTCTGGGGCCAACGTCCTGACTTTC.

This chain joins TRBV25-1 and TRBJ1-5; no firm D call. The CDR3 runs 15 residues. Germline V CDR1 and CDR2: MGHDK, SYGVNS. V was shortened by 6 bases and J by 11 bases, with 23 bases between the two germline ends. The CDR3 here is CASSHARSSFVAQHF. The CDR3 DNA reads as TGTGCCAGCAGCCACGCGAGGTCCTCTTTCGTGGCCCAGCATTTT.

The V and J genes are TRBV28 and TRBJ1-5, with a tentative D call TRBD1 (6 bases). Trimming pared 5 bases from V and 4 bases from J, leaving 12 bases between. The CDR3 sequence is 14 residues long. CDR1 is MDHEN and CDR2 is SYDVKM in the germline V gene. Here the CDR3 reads CASSIGGLNQPQHF. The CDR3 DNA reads TGTGCCAGCAGTATCGGGGGCCTAAATCAGCCCCAGCATTTT.

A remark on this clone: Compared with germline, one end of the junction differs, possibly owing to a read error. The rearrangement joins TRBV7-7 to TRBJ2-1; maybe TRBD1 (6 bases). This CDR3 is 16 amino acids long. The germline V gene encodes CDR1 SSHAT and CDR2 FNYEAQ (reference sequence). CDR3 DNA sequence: TGTGCTAGCAGCTCAGCGGTTGGGACCGAAGGGGGTGAGCAGTTCTTC. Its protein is CASSSAVGTEGGEQFF.

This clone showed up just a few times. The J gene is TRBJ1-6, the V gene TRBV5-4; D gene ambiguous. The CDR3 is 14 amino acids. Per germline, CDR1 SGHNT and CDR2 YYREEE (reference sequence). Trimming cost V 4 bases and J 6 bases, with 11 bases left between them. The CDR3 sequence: CASSEQRGNSPLHF. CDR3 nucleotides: TGTGCCAGCAGCGAACAACGGGGTAATTCACCCCTCCACTTT.

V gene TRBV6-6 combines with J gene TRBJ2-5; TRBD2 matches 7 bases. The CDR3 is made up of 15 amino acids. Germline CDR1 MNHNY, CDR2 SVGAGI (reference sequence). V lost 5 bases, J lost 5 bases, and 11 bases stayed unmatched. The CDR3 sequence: CASSQQRGYEETQYF. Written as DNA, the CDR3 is TGTGCCAGCAGTCAGCAGCGGGGCTACGAGGAGACCCAGTACTTC.

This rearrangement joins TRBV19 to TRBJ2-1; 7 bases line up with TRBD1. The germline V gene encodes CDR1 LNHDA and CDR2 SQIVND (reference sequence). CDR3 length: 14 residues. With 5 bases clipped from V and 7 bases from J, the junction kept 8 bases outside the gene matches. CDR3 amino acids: CASSSRGPGNEQFF. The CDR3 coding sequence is TGTGCCAGTAGTTCTAGGGGGCCAGGGAATGAGCAGTTCTTC.

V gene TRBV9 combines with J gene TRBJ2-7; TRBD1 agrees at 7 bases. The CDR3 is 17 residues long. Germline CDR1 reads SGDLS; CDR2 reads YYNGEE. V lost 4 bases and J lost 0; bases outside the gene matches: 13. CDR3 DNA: TGTGCCAGCAGCCCAACCGAGGGGGCCATCGGCTCCTACGAGCAGTACTTC. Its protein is CASSPTEGAIGSYEQYF.

CDR3 DNA sequence: TGTGCCAGCAGCTCGCAAAACAGACTCAGCACAGATACGCAGTATTTT. Protein sequence: CASSSQNRLSTDTQYF. The chain uses TRBV5-4 and TRBJ2-3; D gene unclear. V was pared by 3 bases and J by 0 bases, with 14 bases between. CDR1 SGHNT and CDR2 YYREEE come from the germline V gene (reference sequence). The CDR3 has 16 amino acids. Filled out from reference TRBV5-4 and TRBJ2-3, the complete variable domain reads ETGVTQSPTHLIKTRGQQVTLRCSSQSGHNTVSWYQQALGQGPQFIFQYYREEENGRGNFPPRFSGLQFPNYSSELNVNALELDDSALYLCASSSQNRLSTDTQYFGPGTRLTVL.